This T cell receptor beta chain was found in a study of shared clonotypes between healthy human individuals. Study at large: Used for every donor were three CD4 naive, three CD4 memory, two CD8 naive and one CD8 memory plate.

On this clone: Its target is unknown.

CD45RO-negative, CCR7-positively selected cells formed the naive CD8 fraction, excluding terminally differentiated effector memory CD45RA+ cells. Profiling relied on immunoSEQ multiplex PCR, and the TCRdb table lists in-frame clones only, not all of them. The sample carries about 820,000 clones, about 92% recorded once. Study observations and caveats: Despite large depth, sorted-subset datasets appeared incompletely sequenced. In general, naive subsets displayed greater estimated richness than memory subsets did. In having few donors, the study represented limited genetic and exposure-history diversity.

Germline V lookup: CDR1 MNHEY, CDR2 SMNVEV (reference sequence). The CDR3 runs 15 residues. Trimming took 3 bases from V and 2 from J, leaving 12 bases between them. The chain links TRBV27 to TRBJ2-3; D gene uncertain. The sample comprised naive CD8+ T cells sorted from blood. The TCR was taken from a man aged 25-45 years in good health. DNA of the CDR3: TGTGCCAGCAGTTTTGGCGGTCGGCCCACAGATACGCAGTATTTT. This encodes CASSFGGRPTDTQYF.